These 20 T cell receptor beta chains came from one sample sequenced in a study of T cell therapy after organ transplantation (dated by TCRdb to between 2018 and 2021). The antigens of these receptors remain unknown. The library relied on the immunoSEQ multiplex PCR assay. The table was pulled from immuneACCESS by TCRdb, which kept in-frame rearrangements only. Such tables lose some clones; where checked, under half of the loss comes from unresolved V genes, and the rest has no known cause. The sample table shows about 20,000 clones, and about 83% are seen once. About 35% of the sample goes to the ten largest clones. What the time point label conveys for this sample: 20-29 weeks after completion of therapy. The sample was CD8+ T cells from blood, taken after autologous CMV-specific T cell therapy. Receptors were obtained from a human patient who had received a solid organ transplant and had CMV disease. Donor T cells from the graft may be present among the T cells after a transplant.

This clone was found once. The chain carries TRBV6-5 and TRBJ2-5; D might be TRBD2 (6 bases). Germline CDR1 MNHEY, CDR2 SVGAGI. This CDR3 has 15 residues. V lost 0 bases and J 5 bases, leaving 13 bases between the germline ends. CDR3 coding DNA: TGTGCCAGCAGTTACTCATGGGGGGTACGGGAGACCCAGTACTTC. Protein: CASSYSWGVRETQYF.

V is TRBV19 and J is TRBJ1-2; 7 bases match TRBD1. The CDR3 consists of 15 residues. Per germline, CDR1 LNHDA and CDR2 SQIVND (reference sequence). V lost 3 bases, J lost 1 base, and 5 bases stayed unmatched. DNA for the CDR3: TGTGCCAGTAGTATTGAGGACAGGTTTAACTATGGCTACACCTTC. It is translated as CASSIEDRFNYGYTF.

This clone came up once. CDR3 loop: CASSWRTGDETEQFF. In DNA, the CDR3 is TGTGCCAGCAGCTGGAGGACCGGCGACGAAACGGAGCAGTTCTTC. The chain links TRBV5-6 to TRBJ2-1; perhaps TRBD2 as D (5 bases). Germline loops: CDR1 SGHDT, CDR2 YYEEEE. Between the trimmed V and J ends, which lost 3 bases and 10 bases, there was a span of 20 bases. The CDR3 sequence is 15 residues long.

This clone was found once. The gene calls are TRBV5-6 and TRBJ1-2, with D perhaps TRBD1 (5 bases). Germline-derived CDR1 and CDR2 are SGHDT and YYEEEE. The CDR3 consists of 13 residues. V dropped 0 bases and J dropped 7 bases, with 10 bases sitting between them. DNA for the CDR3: TGTGCCAGCAGCTTGGCCGGGGGGTTTGGCTACACCTTC. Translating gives CASSLAGGFGYTF.

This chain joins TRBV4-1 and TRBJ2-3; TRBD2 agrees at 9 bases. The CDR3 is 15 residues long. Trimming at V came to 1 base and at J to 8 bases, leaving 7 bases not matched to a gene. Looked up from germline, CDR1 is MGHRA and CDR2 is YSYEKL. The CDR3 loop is CASSQVGLAGSTQYF. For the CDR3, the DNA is TGCGCCAGCAGCCAAGTTGGTCTAGCGGGGAGTACGCAGTATTTT.

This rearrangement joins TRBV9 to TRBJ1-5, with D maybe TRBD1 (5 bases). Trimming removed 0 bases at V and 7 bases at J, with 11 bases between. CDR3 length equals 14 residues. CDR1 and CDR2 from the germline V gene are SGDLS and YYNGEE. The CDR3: CASSVGGDEQPQHF. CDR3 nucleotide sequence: TGTGCCAGCAGCGTAGGAGGGGATGAACAGCCCCAGCATTTT.

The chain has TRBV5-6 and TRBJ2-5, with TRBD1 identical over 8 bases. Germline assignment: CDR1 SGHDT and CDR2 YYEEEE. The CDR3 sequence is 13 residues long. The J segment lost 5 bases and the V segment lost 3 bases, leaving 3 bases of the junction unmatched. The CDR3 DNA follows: TGTGCCAGCAGCTCAGGGGGCGACGAGACCCAGTACTTC. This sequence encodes CASSSGGDETQYF.

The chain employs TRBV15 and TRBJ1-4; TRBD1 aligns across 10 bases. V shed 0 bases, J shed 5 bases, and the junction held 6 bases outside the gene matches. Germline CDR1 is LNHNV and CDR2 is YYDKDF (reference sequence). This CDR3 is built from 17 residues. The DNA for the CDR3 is TGTGCCACCAGCAGAGATCCGGGACAGGGGACGAATGAAAAACTGTTTTTT. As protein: CATSRDPGQGTNEKLFF.

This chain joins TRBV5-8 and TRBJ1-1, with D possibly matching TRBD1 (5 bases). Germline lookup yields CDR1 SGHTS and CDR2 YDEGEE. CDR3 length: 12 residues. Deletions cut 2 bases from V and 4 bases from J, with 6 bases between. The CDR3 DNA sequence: TGTGCCAGCAGCTTCGGGACCACTGAAGCTTTCTTT. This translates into CASSFGTTEAFF.

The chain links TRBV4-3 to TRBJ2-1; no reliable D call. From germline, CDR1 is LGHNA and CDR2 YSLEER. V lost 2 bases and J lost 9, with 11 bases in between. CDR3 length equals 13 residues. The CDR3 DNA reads TGCGCCAGCAGCCAATCGATCGACGGTGAGCAGTTCTTC. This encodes CASSQSIDGEQFF.

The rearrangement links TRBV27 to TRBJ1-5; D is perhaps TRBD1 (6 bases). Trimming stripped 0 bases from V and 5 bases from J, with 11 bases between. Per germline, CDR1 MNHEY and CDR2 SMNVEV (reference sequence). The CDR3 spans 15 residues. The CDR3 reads CASSLSPGVDQPQHF. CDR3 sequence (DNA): TGTGCCAGCAGTTTATCGCCAGGGGTGGATCAGCCCCAGCATTTT.

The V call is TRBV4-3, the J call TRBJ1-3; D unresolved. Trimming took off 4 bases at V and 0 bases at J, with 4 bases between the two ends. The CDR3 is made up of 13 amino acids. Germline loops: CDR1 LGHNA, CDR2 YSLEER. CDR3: CASSPASGNTIYF. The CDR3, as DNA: TGCGCCAGCAGCCCCGCCTCTGGAAACACCATATATTTT.

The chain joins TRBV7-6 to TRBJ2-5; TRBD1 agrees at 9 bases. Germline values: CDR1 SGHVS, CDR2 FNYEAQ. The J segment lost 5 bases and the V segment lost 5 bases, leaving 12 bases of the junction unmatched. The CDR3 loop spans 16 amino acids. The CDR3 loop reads CASSLYGTGKRETQYF. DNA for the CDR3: TGTGCCAGCAGCCTATATGGGACAGGGAAGCGGGAGACCCAGTACTTC.

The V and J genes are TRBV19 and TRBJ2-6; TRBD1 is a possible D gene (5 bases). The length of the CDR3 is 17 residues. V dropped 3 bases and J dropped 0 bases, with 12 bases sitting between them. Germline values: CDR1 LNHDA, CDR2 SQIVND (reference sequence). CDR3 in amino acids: CASSMGRAHSGANVLTF. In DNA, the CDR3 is TGTGCCAGTAGTATGGGCAGGGCTCACTCTGGGGCCAACGTCCTGACTTTC.

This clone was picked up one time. The CDR3 loop reads CASSQDFTGGPNTGELFF. For the CDR3, the DNA is TGCGCCAGCAGCCAGGATTTTACAGGGGGGCCGAACACCGGGGAGCTGTTTTTT. The gene calls are TRBV4-3 and TRBJ2-2; TRBD1 matches 8 bases. The germline V gene has CDR1 LGHNA and CDR2 YSLEER. The CDR3 runs to 18 residues. With V trimmed by 3 bases and J by 0 bases, 9 bases remained unmatched.

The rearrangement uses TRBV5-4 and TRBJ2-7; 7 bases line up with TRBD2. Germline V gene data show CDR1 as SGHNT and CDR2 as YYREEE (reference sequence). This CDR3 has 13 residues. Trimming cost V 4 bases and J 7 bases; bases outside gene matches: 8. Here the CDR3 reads CASSPGTTGEQYF. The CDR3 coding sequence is TGTGCCAGCAGCCCCGGGACTACGGGGGAGCAGTACTTC.

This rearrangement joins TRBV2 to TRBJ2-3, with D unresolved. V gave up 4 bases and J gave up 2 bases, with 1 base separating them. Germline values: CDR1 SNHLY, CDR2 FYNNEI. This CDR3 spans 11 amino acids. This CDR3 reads CASSVTDTQYF. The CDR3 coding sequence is TGTGCCAGCAGTGTCACAGATACGCAGTATTTT.

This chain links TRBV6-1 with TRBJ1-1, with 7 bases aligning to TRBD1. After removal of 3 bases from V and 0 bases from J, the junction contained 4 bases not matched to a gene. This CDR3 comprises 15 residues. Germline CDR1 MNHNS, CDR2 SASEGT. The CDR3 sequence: CASSDGTDMNTEAFF. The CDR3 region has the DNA TGTGCCAGCAGTGATGGGACAGACATGAACACTGAAGCTTTCTTT.

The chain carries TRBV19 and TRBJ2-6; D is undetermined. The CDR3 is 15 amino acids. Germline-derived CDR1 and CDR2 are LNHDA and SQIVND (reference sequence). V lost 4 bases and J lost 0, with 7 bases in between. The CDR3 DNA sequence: TGTGCCAGTAGTACATATCACTCTGGGGCCAACGTCCTGACTTTC. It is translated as CASSTYHSGANVLTF.

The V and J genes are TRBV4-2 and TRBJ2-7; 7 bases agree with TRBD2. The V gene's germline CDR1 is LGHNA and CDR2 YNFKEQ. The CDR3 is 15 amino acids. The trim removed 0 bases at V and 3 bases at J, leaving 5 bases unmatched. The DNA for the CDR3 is TGTGCCAGCAGCCAAGACAGCGGGACGAACTACGAGCAGTACTTC. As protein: CASSQDSGTNYEQYF.